The present entry profiles one T cell receptor (beta chain) with its context. The V and J ends lost 5 bases and 2 bases respectively, with 9 bases between them. The CDR3 is 13 amino acids. Methods used by the authors: Amplified reference gene primers provided the basis for estimating nucleated cell counts. TCRdb keeps only in-frame clones here, not all; method: immunoSEQ multiplex PCR. For V, J and clone size, that table is used; D and trimming come from the DNA. The table shows about 480,000 clones, with over 75% occurring only once. Either two negative PCRs, clearance, or symptom resolution qualified Cohort 3 donors as recovered. These data are taken from a study of blood T cell repertoires in COVID-19.

Specimen: PBMCs or T cells enriched from blood (not recorded which). The receptor was isolated from a woman aged 40 to 50 who had recovered from COVID-19. This chain joins TRBV12-3 or TRBV12-4 and TRBJ1-2, with D possibly being TRBD1 (5 bases). DNA of the CDR3: TGTGCCAGCAGTATGACAGAAAACTATGGCTACACCTTC. This encodes CASSMTENYGYTF.